These 12 T cell receptor beta chains were all obtained from the same sample, sequenced in a study of response to subunit inactivated influenza vaccine. From the RT-PCR reads, TCRdb called clonotypes with MiXCR, one entry per CDR3 protein. The data show about 520,000 distinct CDR3 sequences, around 25% seen once. The starting material was CD4+ T cells sorted from PBMCs, obtained roughly 5 days after vaccination. Source of these receptors: a middle-aged man who received an inactivated influenza vaccine.

For the CDR3, the DNA is TGTGCCAGCAGTTTTAGGTTGAAGGGTTCCTACGAGCAGTACTTC. Protein sequence: CASSFRLKGSYEQYF. The chain combines TRBV28 with TRBJ2-7; D is unresolved. The V gene's germline CDR1 is MDHEN and CDR2 SYDVKM. Trimming pared 3 bases from V and 1 base from J, leaving 13 bases between. CDR3 length: 15 residues.

This clonotype was counted a few times. The chain joins TRBV29-1 to TRBJ1-1, with D possibly TRBD1 on 6 matching bases. Germline loops: CDR1 SQVTM, CDR2 ANQGSEA. The length of the CDR3 is 13 residues. With 5 bases removed from V and 1 base from J, the gap between germline ends came to 11 bases. CDR3 DNA sequence: TGCAGCGTTCTTGGACAGAGGAACACTGAAGCTTTCTTT. This gives the protein CSVLGQRNTEAFF.

This clonotype was detected a few times. The chain combines TRBV5-1 with TRBJ2-7; 9 bases fit TRBD1. This CDR3 comprises 15 residues. The V segment lost 0 bases and the J segment 7 bases; nucleotides outside the gene matches: 8. Germline values: CDR1 SGHRS, CDR2 YFSETQ. The CDR3 region has the DNA TGCGCCAGCAGCTTGGTCGGACAGGGGCTCGGGGAGCAGTACTTC. This translates into CASSLVGQGLGEQYF.

This chain connects TRBV6-5 to TRBJ2-3; 8 nucleotides match TRBD2. Trimming removed 0 bases from V and 5 bases from J; junction bases left unmatched: 7. The CDR3 loop spans 16 amino acids. Germline V CDR1 and CDR2: MNHEY, SVGAGI. CDR3 sequence: CASSYSPSGLGDTQYF. DNA of the CDR3: TGTGCCAGCAGTTACTCGCCTAGCGGGCTAGGAGATACGCAGTATTTT.

This clonotype was picked up a small number of times. The chain links TRBV2 to TRBJ2-3, with D maybe TRBD1 (5 bases). Germline assignment: CDR1 SNHLY and CDR2 FYNNEI. The CDR3 is made up of 15 amino acids. Trimming shortened V by 7 bases and J by 2 bases, and 16 bases separated the two germline ends. The DNA of the CDR3 is TGTGCCAGCACGAGCCGGACACCTCACACAGATACGCAGTATTTT. This translates into CASTSRTPHTDTQYF.

This clonotype was counted many times. The gene calls are TRBV5-6 and TRBJ1-5; D is undetermined. The germline V and J ends were trimmed by 0 bases and 0 bases, with 7 bases remaining between them. Germline loops: CDR1 SGHDT, CDR2 YYEEEE. This CDR3 has 15 residues. As DNA, the CDR3 is TGTGCCAGCAGCTTGGGGGGTTTTAGCAATCAGCCCCAGCATTTT. The encoded protein is CASSLGGFSNQPQHF. The whole variable domain, filled in from reference TRBV5-6 and TRBJ1-5, reads DAGVTQSPTHLIKTRGQQVTLRCSPKSGHDTVSWYQQALGQGPQFIFQYYEEEERQRGNFPDRFSGHQFPNYSSELNVNALLLGDSALYLCASSLGGFSNQPQHFGDGTRLSIL.

In its sample, this clonotype was seen many times. The chain carries TRBV20-1 and TRBJ2-3; D perhaps matches TRBD2 (6 bases). In germline, CDR1 is DFQATT, CDR2 SNEGSKA (reference sequence). V was shortened by 6 bases and J by 0 bases, with 13 bases between the two germline ends. This CDR3 contains 14 residues. This chain's CDR3 is CSALGGTSTDTQYF. CDR3 DNA: TGCAGTGCCCTAGGAGGGACTAGCACAGATACGCAGTATTTT.

This sequence joins TRBV12-3 or TRBV12-4 and TRBJ2-2; 8 nucleotides agree with TRBD2. After removal of 6 bases from V and 4 bases from J, the junction contained 4 bases not matched to a gene. The CDR3 is 14 residues long. CDR3 DNA sequence: TGTGCCAGCAGGCTGAGCGGGGGCACCGGGGAGCTGTTTTTT. Its translation: CASRLSGGTGELFF.

This clonotype has at least ten counts. The chain recombines TRBV12-3 or TRBV12-4 with TRBJ2-3; 10 nucleotides align to TRBD2. This CDR3 is 18 amino acids long. The ends lost 4 bases at V and 2 bases at J; junction bases unmatched: 12. CDR3 bases: TGTGCCAGCAGTTCTCCCGGACTAGCGGAAAAATCCACAGATACGCAGTATTTT. Residues: CASSSPGLAEKSTDTQYF.

This clonotype appeared a few times. The V gene is TRBV7-9, the J gene TRBJ2-3, with D tentatively TRBD1 or TRBD2 (5 bases each). V was shortened by 2 bases and J by 2 bases, with 11 bases between the two germline ends. Per the germline V gene, CDR1 is SEHNR and CDR2 is FQNEAQ (reference sequence). This CDR3 is built from 15 residues. The CDR3 sequence: CASSLLQEATDTQYF. The CDR3 DNA reads TGTGCCAGCAGCTTACTACAGGAGGCCACAGATACGCAGTATTTT.

The chain combines TRBV20-1 with TRBJ2-5, with TRBD2 matching over 9 bases. CDR1 is DFQATT and CDR2 is SNEGSKA in the germline V gene (reference sequence). The CDR3 runs to 16 residues. V was pared by 3 bases and J by 3 bases, with 11 bases of the junction left unmatched. Here the CDR3 reads CSASPPIAGEEETQYF. The CDR3, as DNA: TGCAGTGCTAGTCCGCCGATAGCGGGAGAGGAAGAGACCCAGTACTTC.

This clonotype was seen ten or more times. The chain has TRBV7-9 and TRBJ2-1, with TRBD2 as a possible D gene (5 bases). Per the germline V gene, CDR1 is SEHNR and CDR2 is FQNEAQ (reference sequence). V was cut by 5 bases and J by 5 bases, with 13 bases left in between. This CDR3 comprises 14 residues. The CDR3 DNA follows: TGTGCCAGCAGCCGCGGACTGCTAGACAATGAGCAGTTCTTC. Translation: CASSRGLLDNEQFF.